The sequence of this T cell receptor (beta chain) was determined in a study of T cells in Graves' hyperthyroidism and ophthalmopathy. What was amplified from RNA transcripts were TCR beta CDR3 regions. Primed by the HTBI set, a first-round RT-PCR was run on the TCR CDR3. Each CDR3 protein is one row after TCRdb ran MiXCR on the multiplex PCR reads. This sample yields fewer than 700,000 distinct CDR3 sequences, of which under 20% are seen a single time; 3.8% belongs to the top ten. Points on this clonotype: Its antigen remains unidentified.

Study conclusions and caveats: Clonotypes that were expanded in thyroid above 0.001 mostly appeared in blood too.

The authors deemed Graves' hyperthyroidism stable absent ophthalmopathy progression within 18 months. Patients with uncontrolled infections, other autoimmune diseases, pregnancy or lactation were excluded. Used for diagnoses were clinical symptoms, serum thyroxine and TRAb, thyroid ultrasound and orbital computed tomography. Germline CDR1 LNHDA, CDR2 SQIVND (reference sequence). This CDR3 spans 14 amino acids. V shed 3 bases and J shed 6 bases, with 14 bases lying between them. This receptor was identified in a woman aged 25 to 45 with Graves' hyperthyroidism. The V gene is TRBV19, the J gene TRBJ1-1, with D possibly matching TRBD1 (5 bases). Input material: blood. The CDR3: CASSIRGGWSEAFF. In DNA, the CDR3 is TGTGCCAGTAGTATCCGGGGGGGTTGGTCTGAAGCTTTCTTT. Full variable domain (remainder filled in from reference TRBV19 and TRBJ1-1): DGGITQSPKYLFRKEGQNVTLSCEQNLNHDAMYWYRQDPGQGLRLIYYSQIVNDFQKGDIAEGYSVSREKKESFPLTVTSAQKNPTAFYLCASSIRGGWSEAFFGQGTRLTVV.